A selection of T cell receptor beta chains follows, all from one sample in a study of blood T cell repertoires in COVID-19. Profiled with immunoSEQ multiplex PCR; TCRdb holds only in-frame clones, not every one. The table records about 210,000 clones, less than 90% of them present only once. Sequenced sample: peripheral blood. The receptors originated from a middle-aged man with acute or convalescent COVID-19. The CDR3 runs from the conserved cysteine through the conserved F or W. The D gene is left open where the match is weak. Size tells how often a clone was seen (once, few, many) or the class of an expanded clone, and some rows leave it out.

. | TRBJ1-2 | 15 | TRBV7-3 | TRBD1 | CASTDRVDSNYGYTF | TGTGCCAGCACCGACAGGGTTGACTCCAACTATGGCTACACCTTC
. | TRBJ2-5 | 14 | TRBV19 | TRBD1 | CASSIDRGLETQYF | TGTGCCAGTAGTATAGACAGGGGGCTAGAGACCCAGTACTTC
. | TRBJ2-7 | 18 | TRBV3-1/TRBV3-2 | TRBD2 | CASSQDGLAGGPGYEQYF | TGTGCCAGCAGCCAAGATGGACTAGCGGGAGGGCCAGGTTACGAGCAGTACTTC
. | TRBJ1-1 | 13 | TRBV5-1 | . | CASSPGGGEEAFF | TGCGCCAGCAGCCCCGGGGGGGGCGAGGAAGCTTTCTTT
. | TRBJ2-3 | 16 | TRBV4-2 | . | CASSQEQGKGADTQYF | TGTGCCAGCAGCCAAGAACAGGGCAAGGGGGCAGATACGCAGTATTTT
. | TRBJ1-1 | 14 | TRBV19 | TRBD1 | CASSVGTVNTEAFF | TGTGCCAGTAGTGTTGGGACAGTGAACACTGAAGCTTTCTTT
. | TRBJ2-7 | 12 | TRBV10-1 | TRBD1 | CATGTGAYEQYF | TGCGCCACCGGGACAGGGGCCTACGAGCAGTACTTC
few | TRBJ1-2 | 15 | TRBV14 | . | CASSQAQGSTYGYTF | TGTGCCAGCAGCCAAGCCCAGGGTTCCACCTATGGCTACACCTTC
once | TRBJ2-3 | 17 | TRBV18 | . | CASSLRSSIITQDTQYF | TGTGCCAGCTCACTACGATCTTCAATTATAACCCAGGATACGCAGTATTTT
. | TRBJ2-7 | 13 | TRBV27 | TRBD1 | CASSWTGAYEQYF | TGTGCCAGCTCCTGGACAGGCGCCTACGAGCAGTACTTC
. | TRBJ2-7 | 12 | TRBV21-1 | . | CARGQYTYEQYF | TGTGCCAGGGGACAGTATACCTACGAGCAGTACTTC
. | TRBJ2-1 | 16 | TRBV2 | TRBD2 | CASSESSGLGYNEQFF | TGTGCCAGCAGTGAATCCTCGGGACTAGGGTACAATGAGCAGTTCTTC
. | TRBJ2-1 | 13 | TRBV9 | . | CASSGRGNNEQFF | TGTGCCAGCAGCGGTAGAGGCAACAATGAGCAGTTCTTC
few | TRBJ1-1 | 13 | TRBV3-1/TRBV3-2 | . | CASSILSIGEAFF | TGTGCCAGCAGCATCCTATCGATTGGTGAAGCTTTCTTT
. | TRBJ1-2 | 15 | TRBV15 | . | CATSILTGGTYGYTF | TGTGCCACCAGCATCCTCACCGGAGGGACGTATGGCTACACCTTC
. | TRBJ2-1 | 15 | TRBV3-1/TRBV3-2 | TRBD1 | CASSQYGQGQNEQFF | TGTGCCAGCAGCCAGTACGGACAGGGTCAAAATGAGCAGTTCTTC
. | TRBJ1-3 | 16 | TRBV6-5 | . | CASSYSTGGLGNTIYF | TGTGCCAGCAGTTACTCGACGGGTGGTCTGGGAAACACCATATATTTT
. | TRBJ2-5 | 13 | TRBV29-1 | TRBD1 | CSGRTGQGETQYF | TGCAGCGGGAGGACAGGTCAGGGAGAGACCCAGTACTTC
. | TRBJ1-1 | 14 | TRBV19 | TRBD1 | CASTATGLNTEAFF | TGTGCCAGTACCGCGACAGGGCTGAACACTGAAGCTTTCTTT
. | TRBJ2-3 | 16 | TRBV27 | . | CASSPAPDRTTDTQYF | TGTGCCAGCAGCCCAGCCCCCGACAGGACCACAGATACGCAGTATTTT
. | TRBJ2-7 | 12 | TRBV7-2 | . | CASSLVIHEQYF | TGTGCCAGCAGCTTAGTAATCCACGAGCAGTACTTC
. | TRBJ2-4 | 17 | TRBV11-2 | TRBD2 | CASSGAGGRYGKNIQYF | TGTGCCAGCAGCGGGGCGGGGGGTAGGTACGGGAAGAACATTCAGTACTTC